One and the same sample provided the 22 T cell receptor beta chains below, sequenced in a study of shared clonotypes between healthy human individuals. Only in-frame clones appear in the TCRdb table, and some are missing; sequencing was by immunoSEQ multiplex PCR. The sample holds about 680,000 clones; less than 85% are singletons and the top ten take around 1.6%. The sample consisted of memory CD4+ T cells sorted from blood. Subset here: CD45RA-negative fraction. The receptors were gathered from a woman in her twenties or thirties in good health.

The chain couples TRBV5-6 to TRBJ2-5, with 8 bases lining up with TRBD2. Germline-derived CDR1 and CDR2 are SGHDT and YYEEEE. The CDR3 has 14 residues. Germline trimming cut 2 bases from V and 5 bases from J; bases unmatched to any gene: 5. The CDR3 DNA sequence: TGTGCCAGCAGCTTAGCGGGGGCAAGGGAGACCCAGTACTTC. As protein: CASSLAGARETQYF.

There are a few counts of this clone. This may come from a read error, since a much larger clone is one base off. Other DNA variants within this sample encode the same CDR3. The rearrangement uses TRBV7-8 and TRBJ1-5; no clear D gene. V was cut by 1 base and J by 6 bases, with 4 bases left in between. The germline gives CDR1 SGHVS, CDR2 FQNEAQ. The CDR3 sequence is 12 residues long. CDR3 sequence reads: CASSLESQPQHF. The CDR3 nucleotides are TGTGCCAGCAGCTTAGAGAGTCAGCCCCAGCATTTT.

CDR3 protein: CASIIGQNSYEQYF. The CDR3 region has the DNA TGTGCCAGCATCATCGGGCAGAACTCCTACGAGCAGTACTTC. The chain is built from TRBV7-9 and TRBJ2-7; D remains ambiguous. V lost 7 bases to trimming and J lost 0 bases, with 13 bases between them. Germline V gene data show CDR1 as SEHNR and CDR2 as FQNEAQ (reference sequence). The CDR3 extends over 14 amino acids. Combining the CDR3 with reference TRBV7-9 and TRBJ2-7 gives the whole variable domain DTGVSQNPRHKITKRGQNVTFRCDPISEHNRLYWYRQTLGQGPEFLTYFQNEAQLEKSRLLSDRFSAERPKGSFSTLEIQRTEQGDSAMYLCASIIGQNSYEQYFGPGTRLTVT.

The chain uses TRBV29-1 and TRBJ2-7; 9 nucleotides align to TRBD2. This CDR3 has 17 residues. CDR1 and CDR2 (germline): SQVTM, ANQGSEA. Trimming cost V 5 bases and J 0 bases; bases outside gene matches: 14. The CDR3 sequence is CSVKGRLAGSSSYEQYF. CDR3 DNA: TGCAGCGTTAAGGGGCGCCTAGCGGGATCGAGCTCCTACGAGCAGTACTTC.

This clone has just one count. Likely a read error: the CDR3 ends without its conserved phenylalanine or tryptophan. The gene calls are TRBV2 and TRBJ1-1; the D gene is possibly TRBD1 (5 bases). Germline-derived CDR1 and CDR2 are SNHLY and FYNNEI. This CDR3 has 16 amino acids. V shed 0 bases and J shed 4 bases, with 15 bases lying between them. In nucleotides, the CDR3 is TGTGCCAGCAGTGAAGCGCTTCGGGGGTTAAGCACTGAAGCTTTCCTT. This gives the protein CASSEALRGLSTEAFL.

The rearrangement links TRBV7-9 to TRBJ2-1; 11 nucleotides match TRBD2. This CDR3 has 15 residues. Trimming cost V 6 bases and J 7 bases; bases outside gene matches: 8. Germline assignment: CDR1 SEHNR and CDR2 FQNEAQ (reference sequence). The CDR3 loop reads CASRPIAGGDNEQFF. CDR3 nucleotide sequence: TGTGCCAGCAGACCTATAGCGGGAGGGGATAATGAGCAGTTCTTC.

The chain combines TRBV19 with TRBJ2-1; D is perhaps TRBD2 (5 bases). Germline CDR1 and CDR2: LNHDA and SQIVND (reference sequence). The CDR3 is 12 residues long. V was cut by 4 bases and J by 6 bases, with 7 bases left in between. CDR3 residues: CASSTSGNEQFF. Written as DNA, the CDR3 is TGTGCCAGTAGTACCAGCGGCAATGAGCAGTTCTTC.

The rearrangement links TRBV19 to TRBJ2-7; TRBD2 matches 11 bases. Unmatched junction bases numbered 13, after V lost 5 bases and J lost 7 bases. CDR1 LNHDA and CDR2 SQIVND come from the germline V gene (reference sequence). The CDR3 extends over 16 amino acids. This CDR3 is CASSLNSGRAPREQYF. In DNA form, the CDR3 reads TGTGCCAGTAGTCTAAATAGCGGGAGGGCTCCGAGAGAGCAGTACTTC.

The rearrangement links TRBV9 to TRBJ2-6; 9 nucleotides align to TRBD2. Germline CDR1 is SGDLS and CDR2 is YYNGEE. The CDR3 runs 19 residues. J was trimmed by 0 bases and V by 2 bases; bases with no gene match: 9. This chain's CDR3 is CASSVGVAGAYSGANVLTF. The CDR3 DNA is TGTGCCAGCAGCGTTGGGGTAGCGGGAGCCTACTCTGGGGCCAACGTCCTGACTTTC.

This sequence joins TRBV7-9 and TRBJ2-2, with D maybe TRBD1 (5 bases). CDR1 and CDR2 from the germline V gene are SEHNR and FQNEAQ (reference sequence). Trimming took 1 base from V and 1 from J, leaving 10 bases between them. This CDR3 is built from 16 residues. In DNA form, the CDR3 reads TGTGCCAGCAGCTTAGGGAACGACAGGAACACCGGGGAGCTGTTTTTT. This gives the protein CASSLGNDRNTGELFF.

This clone has more than one count but fewer than ten. This rearrangement joins TRBV28 to TRBJ2-1; D is perhaps TRBD2 (5 bases). Germline CDR1 and CDR2: MDHEN and SYDVKM. This CDR3 has 14 residues. V was clipped by 2 bases and J by 7 bases, with 12 bases between them. The chain's CDR3 is CASSLVGEMNEQFF. The CDR3 nucleotides read TGTGCCAGCAGTTTAGTGGGAGAGATGAATGAGCAGTTCTTC.

V usage is TRBV28 and J usage is TRBJ2-5; the D gene could be TRBD1 or TRBD2 (6 bases each). Trimming stripped 8 bases from V and 5 bases from J, with 12 bases between. The length of the CDR3 is 12 residues. Per the germline V gene, CDR1 is MDHEN and CDR2 is SYDVKM. CDR3 DNA: TGTGCCAGCCGGGGGCGCTGGGAGACCCAGTACTTC. Protein product: CASRGRWETQYF.

This clone has at least ten counts. This sample also contains other DNA sequences that code for the same CDR3. This chain connects TRBV5-1 to TRBJ2-1; D possibly corresponds to TRBD1 (6 bases). V was cut by 4 bases and J by 0 bases, with 11 bases left in between. This CDR3 spans 15 amino acids. Per the germline V gene, CDR1 is SGHRS and CDR2 is YFSETQ. CDR3 residues: CASSPDRSSYNEQFF. The CDR3 DNA follows: TGCGCCAGCAGCCCTGACAGGAGCTCCTACAATGAGCAGTTCTTC.

The rearrangement links TRBV28 to TRBJ2-1; 9 bases are shared with TRBD2. Germline assignment: CDR1 MDHEN and CDR2 SYDVKM. The CDR3 is 15 residues long. With V trimmed by 1 base and J by 8 bases, 6 bases remained unmatched. CDR3 protein: CASSLSVAGEHEQFF. In nucleotides, the CDR3 is TGTGCCAGCAGTTTATCGGTAGCGGGAGAACATGAGCAGTTCTTC.

The chain carries TRBV5-1 and TRBJ2-5; the D is unclear. Trimming cost V 4 bases and J 0 bases, with 7 bases left between them. This CDR3 has 13 amino acids. Germline V CDR1 and CDR2: SGHRS, YFSETQ. Here the CDR3 reads CASSENNQETQYF. In nucleotides, the CDR3 is TGCGCCAGCAGCGAGAACAACCAAGAGACCCAGTACTTC.

V gene TRBV28 combines with J gene TRBJ1-5; no reliable D call. V dropped 1 base and J dropped 11 bases, with 12 bases sitting between them. From germline, CDR1 is MDHEN and CDR2 SYDVKM. The CDR3 has 13 amino acids. In DNA form, the CDR3 reads TGTGCCAGCAGTTTATCTACGGTCCTGTCCCAGCATTTT. As protein: CASSLSTVLSQHF.

This sequence joins TRBV11-1 and TRBJ1-3; D is unresolved. Per the germline V gene, CDR1 is SGHAT and CDR2 is FQDESV (reference sequence). Trimming left V 3 bases short and J 0 bases short, with 9 bases between. This CDR3 is built from 15 residues. The chain's CDR3 is CASSFSGFSGNTIYF. The CDR3 bases are TGTGCCAGCAGCTTTTCCGGCTTCTCTGGAAACACCATATATTTT.

The table lists this clone with a count of one. The chain links TRBV2 to TRBJ2-1; TRBD2 might be the D (7 bases). From germline, CDR1 is SNHLY and CDR2 FYNNEI. This CDR3 region has 15 residues. V was shortened by 6 bases and J by 2 bases, with 14 bases between the two germline ends. CDR3 in amino acids: CASRKGEGTYNEQFF. Here the CDR3 DNA reads TGTGCCAGCAGAAAGGGGGAGGGCACCTACAATGAGCAGTTCTTC.

The V gene is TRBV5-1, the J gene TRBJ2-7; D unclear. Trimming stripped 6 bases from V and 2 bases from J, with 12 bases between. Germline-derived CDR1 and CDR2 are SGHRS and YFSETQ. This CDR3 comprises 13 residues. CDR3 sequence: CASKNEPPYEQYF. For the CDR3, the DNA is TGCGCCAGCAAGAACGAACCCCCCTACGAGCAGTACTTC.

V usage is TRBV5-1 and J usage is TRBJ2-1, with D hard to call. The CDR3 runs 13 residues. Germline assignment: CDR1 SGHRS and CDR2 YFSETQ. The germline V and J ends were trimmed by 0 bases and 8 bases, with 9 bases remaining between them. DNA for the CDR3: TGCGCCAGCAGCTTGGGCTTAGTCGATGAGCAGTTCTTC. It specifies CASSLGLVDEQFF.

V usage is TRBV11-2 and J usage is TRBJ2-1, with 14 bases lining up with TRBD2. This CDR3 has 18 residues. Losses at the gene ends were 5 bases for V and 9 bases for J; bases not matched to a gene: 15. Germline V CDR1 and CDR2: SGHAT, FQNNGV. DNA of the CDR3: TGTGCCAGCAGCCCCCGTCCCCCCGGGACTAGCGGGAGAATTGAGCAGTTCTTC. Its translation: CASSPRPPGTSGRIEQFF.

This sequence joins TRBV4-1 and TRBJ2-7, with TRBD2 identical over 11 bases. V shed 4 bases, J shed 2 bases, and the junction held 10 bases outside the gene matches. CDR1 MGHRA and CDR2 YSYEKL come from the germline V gene. This CDR3 is 17 amino acids long. Here the CDR3 reads CASSRQYSGRGAYEQYF. CDR3 coding DNA: TGCGCCAGCAGCCGACAATATAGCGGGAGGGGTGCCTACGAGCAGTACTTC.